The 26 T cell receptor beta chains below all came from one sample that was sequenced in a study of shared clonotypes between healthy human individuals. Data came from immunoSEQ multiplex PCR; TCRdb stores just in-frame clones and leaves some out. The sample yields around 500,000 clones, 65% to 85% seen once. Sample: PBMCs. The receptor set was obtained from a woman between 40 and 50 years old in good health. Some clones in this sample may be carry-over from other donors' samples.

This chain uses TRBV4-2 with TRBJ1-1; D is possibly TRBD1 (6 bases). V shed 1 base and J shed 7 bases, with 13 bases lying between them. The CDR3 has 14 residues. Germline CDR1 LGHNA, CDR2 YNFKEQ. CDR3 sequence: CASSQAGGEGEAFF. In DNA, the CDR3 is TGTGCCAGCAGCCAAGCCGGGGGCGAGGGTGAAGCTTTCTTT.

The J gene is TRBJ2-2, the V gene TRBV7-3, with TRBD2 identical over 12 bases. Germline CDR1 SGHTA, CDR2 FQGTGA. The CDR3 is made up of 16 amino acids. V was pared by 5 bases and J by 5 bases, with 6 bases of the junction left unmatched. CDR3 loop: CASSTTSGSYTGELFF. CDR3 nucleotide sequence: TGTGCCAGCAGCACGACTAGCGGGAGTTATACCGGGGAGCTGTTTTTT.

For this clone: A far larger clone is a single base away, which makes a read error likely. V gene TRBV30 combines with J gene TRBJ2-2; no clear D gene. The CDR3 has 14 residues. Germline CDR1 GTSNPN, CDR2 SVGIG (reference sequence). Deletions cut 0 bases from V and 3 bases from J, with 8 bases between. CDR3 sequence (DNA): TGTGCCTGGAGTGTGAGGCGGTACACCGGGGAGCTGTTTTTT. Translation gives CAWSVRRYTGELFF.

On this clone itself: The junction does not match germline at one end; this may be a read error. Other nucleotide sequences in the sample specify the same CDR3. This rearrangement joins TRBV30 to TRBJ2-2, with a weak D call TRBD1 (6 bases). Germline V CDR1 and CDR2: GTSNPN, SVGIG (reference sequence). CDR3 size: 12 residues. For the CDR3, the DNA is TGTGCCTTGTCGTGGGACACCGGTGAGCTGTTTTTT. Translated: CALSWDTGELFF.

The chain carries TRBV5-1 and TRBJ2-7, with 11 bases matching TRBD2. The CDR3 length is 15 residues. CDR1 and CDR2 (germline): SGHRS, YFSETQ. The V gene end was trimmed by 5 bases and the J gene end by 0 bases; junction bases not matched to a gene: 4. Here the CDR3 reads CASSVGTSGSYEQYF. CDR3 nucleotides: TGCGCCAGCAGTGTTGGGACTAGCGGCTCCTACGAGCAGTACTTC.

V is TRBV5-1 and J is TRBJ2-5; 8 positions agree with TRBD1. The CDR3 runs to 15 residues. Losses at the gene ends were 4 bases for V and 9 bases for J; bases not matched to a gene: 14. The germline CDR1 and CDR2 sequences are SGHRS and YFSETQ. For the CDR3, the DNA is TGCGCCAGCAGCGACCCCGGACAGGGAGAAGGGGCCCAGTACTTC. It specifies CASSDPGQGEGAQYF. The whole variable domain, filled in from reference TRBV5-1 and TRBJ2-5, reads KAGVTQTPRYLIKTRGQQVTLSCSPISGHRSVSWYQQTPGQGLQFLFEYFSETQRNKGNFPGRFSGRQFSNSRSEMNVSTLELGDSALYLCASSDPGQGEGAQYFGPGTRLLVL.

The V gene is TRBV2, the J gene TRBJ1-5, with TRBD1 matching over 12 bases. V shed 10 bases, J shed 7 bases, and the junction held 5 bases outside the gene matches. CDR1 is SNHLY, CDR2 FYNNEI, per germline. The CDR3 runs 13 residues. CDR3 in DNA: TGTGCCACCCGGGACAGGGGGCAACAGCCCCAGCATTTT. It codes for CATRDRGQQPQHF.

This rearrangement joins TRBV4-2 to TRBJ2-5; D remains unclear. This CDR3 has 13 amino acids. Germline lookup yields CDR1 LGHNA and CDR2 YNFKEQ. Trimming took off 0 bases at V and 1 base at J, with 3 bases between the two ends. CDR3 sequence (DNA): TGTGCCAGCAGCCAAGATCCCCAAGAGACCCAGTACTTC. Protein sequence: CASSQDPQETQYF.

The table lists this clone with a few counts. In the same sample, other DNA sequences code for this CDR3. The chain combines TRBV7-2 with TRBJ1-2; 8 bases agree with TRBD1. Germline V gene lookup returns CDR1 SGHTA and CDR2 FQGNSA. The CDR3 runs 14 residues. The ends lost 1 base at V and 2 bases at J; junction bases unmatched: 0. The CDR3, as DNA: TGTGCCAGCAGCTTAGGACAGGGGAACTATGGCTACACCTTC. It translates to CASSLGQGNYGYTF. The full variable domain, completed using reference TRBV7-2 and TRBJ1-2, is GAGVSQSPSNKVTEKGKDVELRCDPISGHTALYWYRQSLGQGLEFLIYFQGNSAPDKSGLPSDRFSAERTGGSVSTLTIQRTQQEDSAVYLCASSLGQGNYGYTFGSGTRLTVV.

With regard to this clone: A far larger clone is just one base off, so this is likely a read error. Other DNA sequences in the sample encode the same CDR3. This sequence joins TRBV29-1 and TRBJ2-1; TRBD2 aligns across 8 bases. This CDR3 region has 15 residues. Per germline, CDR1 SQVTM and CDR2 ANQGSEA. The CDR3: CSVERSGGLINEQFF. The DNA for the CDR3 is TGCAGTGTTGAACGATCGGGGGGGCTGATCAATGAGCAGTTCTTC.

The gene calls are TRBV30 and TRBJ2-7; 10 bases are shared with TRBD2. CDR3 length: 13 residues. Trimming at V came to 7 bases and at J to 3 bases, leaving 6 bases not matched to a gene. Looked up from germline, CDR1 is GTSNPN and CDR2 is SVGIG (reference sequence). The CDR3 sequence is CASEGTSVYEQYF. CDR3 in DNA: TGTGCCTCCGAGGGGACTAGCGTCTACGAGCAGTACTTC.

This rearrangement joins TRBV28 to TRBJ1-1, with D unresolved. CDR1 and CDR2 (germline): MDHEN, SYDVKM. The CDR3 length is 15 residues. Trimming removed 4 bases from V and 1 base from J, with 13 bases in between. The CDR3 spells CASSSIVLWNTEAFF. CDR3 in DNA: TGTGCCAGCAGTTCTATAGTGCTGTGGAACACTGAAGCTTTCTTT.

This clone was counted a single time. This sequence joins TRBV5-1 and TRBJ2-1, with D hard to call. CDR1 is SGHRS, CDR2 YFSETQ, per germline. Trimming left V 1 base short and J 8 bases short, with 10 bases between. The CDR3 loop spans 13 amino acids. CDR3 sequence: CASSLTIVDEQFF. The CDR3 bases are TGCGCCAGCAGCTTGACCATCGTGGATGAGCAGTTCTTC.

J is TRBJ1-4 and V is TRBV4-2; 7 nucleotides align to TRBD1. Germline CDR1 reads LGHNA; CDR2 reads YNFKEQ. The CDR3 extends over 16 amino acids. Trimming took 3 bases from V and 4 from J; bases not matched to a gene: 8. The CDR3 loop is CASSQRRDSLNEKLFF. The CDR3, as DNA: TGTGCCAGCAGCCAGCGCCGGGACAGCCTTAATGAAAAACTGTTTTTT.

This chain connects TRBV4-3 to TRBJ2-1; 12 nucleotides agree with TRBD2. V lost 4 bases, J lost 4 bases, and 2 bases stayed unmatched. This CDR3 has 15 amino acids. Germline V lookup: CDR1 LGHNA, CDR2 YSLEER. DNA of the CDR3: TGCGCCAGCAGCCGAGGACTAGCGGGATACAATGAGCAGTTCTTC. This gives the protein CASSRGLAGYNEQFF.

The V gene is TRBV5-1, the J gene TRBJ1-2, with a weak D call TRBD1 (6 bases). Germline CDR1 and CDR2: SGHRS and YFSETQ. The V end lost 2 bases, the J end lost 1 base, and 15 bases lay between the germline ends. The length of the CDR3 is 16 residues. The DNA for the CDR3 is TGCGCCAGCAGCTTCGCCGGGGGGGCCTATAACTATGGCTACACCTTC. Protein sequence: CASSFAGGAYNYGYTF. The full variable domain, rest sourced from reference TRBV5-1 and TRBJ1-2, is KAGVTQTPRYLIKTRGQQVTLSCSPISGHRSVSWYQQTPGQGLQFLFEYFSETQRNKGNFPGRFSGRQFSNSRSEMNVSTLELGDSALYLCASSFAGGAYNYGYTFGSGTRLTVV.

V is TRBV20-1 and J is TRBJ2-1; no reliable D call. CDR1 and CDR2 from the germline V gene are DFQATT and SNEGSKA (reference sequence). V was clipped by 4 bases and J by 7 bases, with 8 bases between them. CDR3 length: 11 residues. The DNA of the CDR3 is TGCAGTGCTACCGGGTGGAATGAGCAGTTCTTC. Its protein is CSATGWNEQFF.

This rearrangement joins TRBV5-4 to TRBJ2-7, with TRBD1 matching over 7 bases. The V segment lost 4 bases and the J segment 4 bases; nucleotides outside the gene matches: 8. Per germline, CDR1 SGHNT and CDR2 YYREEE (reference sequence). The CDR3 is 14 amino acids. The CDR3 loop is CASSAYRGGYEQYF. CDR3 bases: TGTGCCAGCAGCGCCTACAGGGGCGGGTACGAGCAGTACTTC.

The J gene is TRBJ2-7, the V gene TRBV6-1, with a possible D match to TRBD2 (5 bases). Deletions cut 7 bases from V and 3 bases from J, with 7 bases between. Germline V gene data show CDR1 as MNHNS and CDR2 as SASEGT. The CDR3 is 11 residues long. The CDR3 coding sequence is TGTGCCAGCACCGGAGGCTACGAGCAGTACTTC. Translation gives CASTGGYEQYF.

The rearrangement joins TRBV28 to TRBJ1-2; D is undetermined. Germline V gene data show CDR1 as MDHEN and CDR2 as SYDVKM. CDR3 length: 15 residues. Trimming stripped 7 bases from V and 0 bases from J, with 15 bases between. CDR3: CASTPATSPNYGYTF. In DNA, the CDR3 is TGTGCCAGCACCCCCGCGACCAGTCCTAACTATGGCTACACCTTC.

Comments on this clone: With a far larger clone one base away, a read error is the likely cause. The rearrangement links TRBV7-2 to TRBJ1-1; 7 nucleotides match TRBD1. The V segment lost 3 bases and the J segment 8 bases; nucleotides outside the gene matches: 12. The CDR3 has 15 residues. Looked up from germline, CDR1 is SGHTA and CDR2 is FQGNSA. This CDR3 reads CASSLWGNRGREAFF. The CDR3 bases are TGTGCCAGCAGCTTGTGGGGTAATAGGGGGCGCGAAGCTTTCTTT.

The CDR3 loop reads CAISESVARETQYF. DNA for the CDR3: TGTGCCATCAGTGAGTCGGTGGCGAGGGAGACCCAGTACTTC. The J gene is TRBJ2-5, the V gene TRBV10-3; D call uncertain. Germline V gives CDR1 ENHRY, CDR2 SYGVKD. V was trimmed by 0 bases and J by 5 bases, leaving 10 bases between them. The CDR3 runs 14 residues.

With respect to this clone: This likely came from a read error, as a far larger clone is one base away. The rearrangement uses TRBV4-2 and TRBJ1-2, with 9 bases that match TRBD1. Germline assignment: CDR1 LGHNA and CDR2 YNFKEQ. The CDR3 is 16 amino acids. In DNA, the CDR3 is TGTGCCAGCATCCAAGACTTTGGGGACAGGGATTATGGCTACACCTTC. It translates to CASIQDFGDRDYGYTF.

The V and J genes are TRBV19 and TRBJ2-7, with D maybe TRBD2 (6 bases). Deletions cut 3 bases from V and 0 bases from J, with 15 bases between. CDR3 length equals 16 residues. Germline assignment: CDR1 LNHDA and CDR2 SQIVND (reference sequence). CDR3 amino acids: CASSMGRRGASYEQYF. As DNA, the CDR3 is TGTGCCAGTAGTATGGGGAGGAGAGGGGCCTCCTACGAGCAGTACTTC.

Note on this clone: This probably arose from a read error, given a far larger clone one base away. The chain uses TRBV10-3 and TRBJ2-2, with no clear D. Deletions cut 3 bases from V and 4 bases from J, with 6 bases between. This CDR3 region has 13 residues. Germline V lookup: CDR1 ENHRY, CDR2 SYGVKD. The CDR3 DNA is TGTGCCATCAGTGATATGGCCACCGGGGAGCTGTTTTTT. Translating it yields CAISDMATGELFF.

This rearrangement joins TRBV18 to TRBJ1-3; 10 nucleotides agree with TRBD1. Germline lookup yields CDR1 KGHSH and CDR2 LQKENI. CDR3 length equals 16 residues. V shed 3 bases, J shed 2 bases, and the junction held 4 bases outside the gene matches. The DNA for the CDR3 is TGTGCCAGCTCACCTACCGGACAGGGGGCTGGAAACACCATATATTTT. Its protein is CASSPTGQGAGNTIYF. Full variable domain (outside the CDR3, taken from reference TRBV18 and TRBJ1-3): NAGVMQNPRHLVRRRGQEARLRCSPMKGHSHVYWYRQLPEEGLKFMVYLQKENIIDESGMPKERFSAEFPKEGPSILRIQQVVRGDSAAYFCASSPTGQGAGNTIYFGEGSWLTVV.